The 4 T cell receptor beta chains given below trace back to one sample, sequenced in a study of T-cell memory formation after mild COVID-19. TCRdb called the 5' RACE reads again in MiXCR, with one record for every CDR3 protein. Among about 200,000 distinct CDR3 sequences listed, over 9.5% were seen once. Sequencing input: PBMCs or a T cell subset sorted from them (not recorded which). These receptors came from a man younger than 35 who had mild COVID-19 (a few samples of this study predate the infection). Cell type and time point are not known.

At least ten counts were recorded for this clonotype. V usage is TRBV12-3 or TRBV12-4 and J usage is TRBJ1-2; weak D call: TRBD1 (6 bases). This CDR3 has 16 residues. Trimming took 4 bases from V and 8 from J, leaving 23 bases between them. The CDR3 here is CASSSNPMDRKRGYTF. The DNA for the CDR3 is TGTGCCAGCAGTTCCAACCCCATGGACAGAAAACGGGGCTACACCTTC.

This clonotype was counted many times. This rearrangement joins TRBV12-3 or TRBV12-4 to TRBJ2-2; D is uncertain. This CDR3 is built from 13 residues. The V end was cut by 5 bases, the J end by 7 bases, with 11 bases between. The CDR3 sequence is CASSLRSDGELFF. CDR3 bases: TGTGCCAGCAGTCTGAGGAGCGACGGGGAGCTGTTTTTT.

CDR3 protein: CAISGGFQETQYF. For the CDR3, the DNA is TGTGCCATCAGTGGGGGGTTCCAAGAGACCCAGTACTTC. The V call is TRBV10-3, the J call TRBJ2-5, with D tentatively TRBD1 or TRBD2 (5 bases each). This CDR3 has 13 residues. Trimming took 4 bases from V and 1 from J, leaving 7 bases between them. Germline CDR1 reads ENHRY; CDR2 reads SYGVKD.

The chain couples TRBV12-3 or TRBV12-4 to TRBJ1-5, with unresolved D. The CDR3 covers 14 residues. The ends were cut back, 2 bases at V and 4 bases at J, with 9 bases in the middle. The CDR3: CASSLNIQNQPQHF. CDR3 bases: TGTGCCAGCAGTTTAAACATCCAAAATCAGCCCCAGCATTTT.